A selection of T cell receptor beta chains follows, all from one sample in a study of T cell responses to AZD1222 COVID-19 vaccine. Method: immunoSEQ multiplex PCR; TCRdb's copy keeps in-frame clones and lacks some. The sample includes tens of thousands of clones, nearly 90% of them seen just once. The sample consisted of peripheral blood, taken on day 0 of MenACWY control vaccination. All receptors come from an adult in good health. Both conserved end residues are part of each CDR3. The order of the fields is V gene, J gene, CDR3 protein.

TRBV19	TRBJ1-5	CASNVVGGGNQPQHF
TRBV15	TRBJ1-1	CATSSKGDTEAFF
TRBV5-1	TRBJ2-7	CASSLEGRTYEQYF
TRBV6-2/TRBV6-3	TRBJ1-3	CASSYSWPGNTIYF
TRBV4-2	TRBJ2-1	CASSFRGGPIDNEQFF
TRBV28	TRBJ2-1	CASSLWASGGNNEQFF
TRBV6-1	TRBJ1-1	CASSEGGGNTEAFF
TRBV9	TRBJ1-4	CASSVVPSAGAGNEKLFF
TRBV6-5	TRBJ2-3	CASSLAAGSTDTQYF
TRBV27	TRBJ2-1	CASSSGVNNEQFF
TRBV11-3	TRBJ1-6	CASSLDGQRMSPLHF
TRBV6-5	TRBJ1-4	CASTGGTATNEKLFF
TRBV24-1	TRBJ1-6	CATRDRPGQDSPLHF
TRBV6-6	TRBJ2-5	CASGGGGIRQETQYF
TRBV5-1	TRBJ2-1	CASSHAGRTNEQFF
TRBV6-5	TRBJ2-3	CASGRASVAWGTQYF
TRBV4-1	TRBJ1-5	CASSRGTDNQPQHF
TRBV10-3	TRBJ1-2	CATNRAGYGYTF
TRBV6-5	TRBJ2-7	CASRTGEPTYEQYF
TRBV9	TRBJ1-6	CASSVGQVYNSPLHF
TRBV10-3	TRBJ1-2	CAISSPSRVGYTF
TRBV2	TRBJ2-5	CASRVRVETQYF
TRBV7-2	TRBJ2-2	CASSIRAASNPNTGELFF
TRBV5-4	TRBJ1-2	CASSSTQRRLDGYTF
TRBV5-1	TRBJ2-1	CASSPLAGGYNEQFF
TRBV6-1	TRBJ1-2	CASSETPSINYGYTF
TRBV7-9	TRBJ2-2	CASSLGANTGELFF
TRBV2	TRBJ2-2	CASSERIGQGGTGELFF
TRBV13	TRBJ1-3	CASSLDGAEGAGNTIYF
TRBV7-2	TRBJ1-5	CASSLVRDQPQHF
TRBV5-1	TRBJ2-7	CASSLTADYEQYF
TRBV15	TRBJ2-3	CATSRERRSTDTQYF
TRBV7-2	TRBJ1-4	CASSLASGAGANEKLFF
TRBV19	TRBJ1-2	CASSIYSVNYGYTF
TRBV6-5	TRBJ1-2	CASRDAYQFLGYTF
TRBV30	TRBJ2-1	CAWSVRTYNEQFF
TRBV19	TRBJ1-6	CASSRGQDYNSPLHF